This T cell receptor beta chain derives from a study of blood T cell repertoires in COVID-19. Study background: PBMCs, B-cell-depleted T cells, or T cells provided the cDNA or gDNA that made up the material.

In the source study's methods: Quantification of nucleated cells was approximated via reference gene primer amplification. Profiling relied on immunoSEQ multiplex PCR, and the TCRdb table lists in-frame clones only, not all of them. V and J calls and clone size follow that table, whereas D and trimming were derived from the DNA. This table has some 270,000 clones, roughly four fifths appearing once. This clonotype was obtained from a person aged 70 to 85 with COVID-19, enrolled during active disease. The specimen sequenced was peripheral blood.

The CDR3 region is CASSYAGSNTEAFF. Written as DNA, the CDR3 is TGTGCCAGCAGTTACGCGGGGAGCAACACTGAAGCTTTCTTT. The J gene is TRBJ1-1, the V gene TRBV6-5; D is ambiguous. Germline CDR1 is MNHEY and CDR2 is SVGAGI. With 2 bases removed from V and 2 bases from J, the gap between germline ends came to 9 bases. The CDR3 is made up of 14 amino acids.